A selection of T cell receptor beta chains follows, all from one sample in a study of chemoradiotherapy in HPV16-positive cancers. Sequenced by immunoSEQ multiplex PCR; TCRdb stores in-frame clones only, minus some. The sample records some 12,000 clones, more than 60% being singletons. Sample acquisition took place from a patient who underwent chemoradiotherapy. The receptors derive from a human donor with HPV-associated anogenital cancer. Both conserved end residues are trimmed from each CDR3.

CDR3: AWGPGTGANVLT
J: TRBJ2-6
V: TRBV30

CDR3: ASSYTNTGELF
J: TRBJ2-2
V: TRBV7-6

CDR3: ASRLAGAGSYNEQF
J: TRBJ2-1
V: TRBV7-2

CDR3: ASSPGGLGLYEQY
J: TRBJ2-7
V: TRBV6-6

CDR3: ASSITGTGVAVTIYNEQF
J: TRBJ2-1
V: TRBV21-1

CDR3: ASSDGTGANEKLF
J: TRBJ1-4
V: TRBV28

CDR3: ASDMGWGGYGYT
J: TRBJ1-2
V: TRBV28

CDR3: ASSFRWPLH
J: TRBJ1-6
V: TRBV28

CDR3: ASSPTNTEAF
J: TRBJ1-1
V: TRBV7-9

CDR3: ASSEWSINQPQH
J: TRBJ1-5
V: TRBV2

CDR3: ASSLGQPGELF
J: TRBJ2-2
V: TRBV5-6

CDR3: ASSPQVATGNQPQH
J: TRBJ1-5
V: TRBV18